This entry lists 13 T cell receptor beta chains sequenced from one sample in a study of cytomegalovirus exposure and HLA in healthy donors. 60 Vbeta and 13 Jbeta primers were used in PCR. Clones were sequenced by immunoSEQ multiplex PCR, and TCRdb holds only the in-frame ones, with some missing. The table includes about 230,000 clones, approximately 82% detected once. Sequenced material: PBMCs. The receptor source for this set is a woman aged 40 to 50 in good health and CMV-seronegative.

V is TRBV10-3 and J is TRBJ2-3; D unresolved. Germline lookup yields CDR1 ENHRY and CDR2 SYGVKD. The CDR3 contains 14 residues. V lost 5 bases and J 1 base, leaving 10 bases between the germline ends. The CDR3 spells CAISLEPGTDTQYF. For the CDR3, the DNA is TGTGCCATCAGTCTGGAGCCGGGCACAGATACGCAGTATTTT.

This chain connects TRBV10-3 to TRBJ1-1, with 7 bases that match TRBD1. CDR1 is ENHRY, CDR2 SYGVKD, per germline. V lost 4 bases and J lost 1; bases outside the gene matches: 3. The CDR3 extends over 14 amino acids. Written as DNA, the CDR3 is TGTGCCATCAGTGGGACAGGACCGAACACTGAAGCTTTCTTT. Translated, it gives CAISGTGPNTEAFF.

The chain carries TRBV28 and TRBJ2-7, with 9 bases that match TRBD1. This CDR3 has 15 amino acids. V shed 7 bases, J shed 5 bases, and the junction held 12 bases outside the gene matches. Germline V gives CDR1 MDHEN, CDR2 SYDVKM. CDR3 region: CASKVGTGFRDEQYF. CDR3 nucleotide sequence: TGTGCCAGCAAAGTGGGGACAGGGTTTAGGGACGAGCAGTACTTC.

The rearrangement uses TRBV5-1 and TRBJ2-5; no firm D call. Trimming removed 1 base from V and 4 bases from J, with 5 bases in between. CDR3 length: 12 residues. The germline CDR1 and CDR2 sequences are SGHRS and YFSETQ. CDR3 nucleotide sequence: TGCGCCAGCAGCTTGTCTTTAGAGACCCAGTACTTC. It translates to CASSLSLETQYF.

V is TRBV19 and J is TRBJ1-1, with TRBD1 matching over 10 bases. Germline V CDR1 and CDR2: LNHDA, SQIVND (reference sequence). This CDR3 is 15 amino acids long. Trimming took 3 bases from V and 1 from J; bases not matched to a gene: 2. CDR3 amino acids: CASSMGDRGNTEAFF. CDR3 nucleotide sequence: TGTGCCAGTAGTATGGGGGACAGGGGGAACACTGAAGCTTTCTTT.

The CDR3 here is CASSTRDRAGQPQHF. The DNA of the CDR3 is TGTGCCAGCAGTACCCGGGACAGGGCGGGACAGCCCCAGCATTTT. The rearrangement uses TRBV6-6 and TRBJ1-5; TRBD1 aligns across 9 bases. Looked up from germline, CDR1 is MNHNY and CDR2 is SVGAGI (reference sequence). V shed 5 bases and J 7 bases; nucleotides not matched to a gene: 9. The CDR3 runs 15 residues.

Only one count was recorded for this clone. The CDR3 DNA follows: TGTGCTAGTGGTTCCCCTCCCCGCAATGAGCAGTTCTTC. It yields the protein CASGSPPRNEQFF. V gene TRBV12-5 combines with J gene TRBJ2-1; no firm D call. CDR1 LGHNT and CDR2 FRNRAP come from the germline V gene. The CDR3 is 13 amino acids. The V gene lost 4 bases and the J gene lost 6 bases, with 10 bases spanning the gap.

The rearrangement joins TRBV28 to TRBJ1-5; D gene unclear. Germline V gives CDR1 MDHEN, CDR2 SYDVKM. CDR3 length: 14 amino acids. Deletions cut 8 bases from V and 2 bases from J, with 13 bases between. The chain's CDR3 is CASVEAAGNQPQHF. CDR3 sequence (DNA): TGTGCCAGCGTAGAAGCAGCGGGCAATCAGCCCCAGCATTTT. Together with reference TRBV28 and TRBJ1-5, the CDR3 gives the full variable domain: DVKVTQSSRYLVKRTGEKVFLECVQDMDHENMFWYRQDPGLGLRLIYFSYDVKMKEKGDIPEGYSVSREKKERFSLILESASTNQTSMYLCASVEAAGNQPQHFGDGTRLSIL.

The chain recombines TRBV18 with TRBJ1-1, with D possibly TRBD1 on 6 matching bases. The germline V and J ends were trimmed by 6 bases and 7 bases, with 15 bases remaining between them. Per germline, CDR1 KGHSH and CDR2 LQKENI. CDR3 length equals 13 residues. The CDR3 DNA reads TGTGCCAGCTCCTTGGACAGATTTAATGAAGCTTTCTTT. Amino acids: CASSLDRFNEAFF.

This chain links TRBV4-1 with TRBJ2-1; 7 positions agree with TRBD2. The J segment lost 5 bases and the V segment lost 1 base, leaving 2 bases of the junction unmatched. CDR1 and CDR2 (germline): MGHRA, YSYEKL. The length of the CDR3 is 14 residues. This chain's CDR3 is CASSQAGGDNEQFF. The CDR3 nucleotides read TGCGCCAGCAGCCAAGCGGGGGGAGACAATGAGCAGTTCTTC.

This clone has only a few counts. The chain recombines TRBV2 with TRBJ1-1; D is unclear. Trimming cost V 4 bases and J 5 bases, with 5 bases left between them. CDR3 length equals 11 residues. Germline lookup yields CDR1 SNHLY and CDR2 FYNNEI. The CDR3 DNA is TGTGCCAGCAGTGTCGTTACTGAAGCTTTCTTT. It encodes CASSVVTEAFF.

The chain joins TRBV13 to TRBJ2-7, with D perhaps TRBD2 (6 bases). The CDR3 runs 15 residues. Trimming pared 4 bases from V and 3 bases from J, leaving 16 bases between. Looked up from germline, CDR1 is PRHDT and CDR2 is FYEKMQ (reference sequence). The CDR3 loop is CASSSGTHNLYEQYF. In nucleotides, the CDR3 is TGTGCCAGCAGCTCCGGGACTCATAATCTCTACGAGCAGTACTTC.

CDR3 residues: CASSQDRTSWGPGYTF. CDR3 nucleotide sequence: TGTGCCAGCAGCCAAGATCGGACTTCCTGGGGTCCTGGCTACACCTTC. This chain connects TRBV4-2 to TRBJ1-2; no clear D. Germline values: CDR1 LGHNA, CDR2 YNFKEQ. With 0 bases removed from V and 7 bases from J, the gap between germline ends came to 18 bases. CDR3 length: 16 amino acids.